The count of the clone carrying this T cell receptor (beta chain) is one. No antigen is known for it. A clone one base away is much larger, so this may be a read error. One entry per CDR3 protein results from TCRdb running MiXCR on the reads. This sample has about 130,000 distinct CDR3 sequences, with 8% to 9% found just once. The data originate from a study of T cell repertoires in cytomegalovirus infection. About the research overall: Public TCR beta signatures indicated both CMV infection and matching HLA type. Study conclusions and caveats: The ex vivo response was dominated by HLA-C-restricted CMV-specific TCR beta clonotypes. Using cumulative public TCR beta family frequency, the authors identified those who carried CMV together with the relevant HLA.

V lost 5 bases and J lost 9, with 20 bases in between. Germline lookup yields CDR1 SNHLY and CDR2 FYNNEI. The CDR3 length is 15 residues. The sequence derives from a human donor in good health (CMV status not recorded). Some clones in this sample may be carry-over from other donors' samples. What was sequenced was PBMCs. J is TRBJ2-1 and V is TRBV2; possible D gene TRBD2, 7 bases. CDR3 DNA: TGTGCCAGCAGTCCTACTAGAGGGGGGGCCTCTGAGCAGTTCTTC. This codes for CASSPTRGGASEQFF.